The following is a TCR beta chain sequence with its context. What it binds is unknown. These data come from a study of T cell repertoires in cytomegalovirus infection. At the level of the study: An indication of both CMV infection and matching HLA type came from public TCR beta signatures.

General study results and limits: Adding up the frequency of public TCR beta families identified people who carried CMV plus the relevant HLA. Dominating the ex vivo response were HLA-C-restricted CMV-specific TCR beta clonotypes.

TCRdb recomputed calls from the reads with MiXCR, one row per CDR3 protein. The sample has approximately 700,000 distinct CDR3 sequences; roughly a third are singletons. The germline V and J ends were trimmed by 8 bases and 0 bases, with 13 bases remaining between them. The CDR3 contains 15 residues. Germline CDR1 reads LGHNA; CDR2 reads YNFKEQ. The source material was PBMCs. The clonotype comes from a human donor in good health (CMV status not recorded). Some clones in this sample may be carry-over from other donors' samples. The chain joins TRBV4-2 to TRBJ2-2; D gene unclear. The CDR3 here is CASSRETSNTGELFF. The CDR3 DNA is TGTGCCAGCTCCCGAGAGACATCGAACACCGGGGAGCTGTTTTTT.